This T cell receptor (beta chain) is drawn from a study of T cell responses to AZD1222 COVID-19 vaccine. Study-level findings and limits: Among the donors, most were white British and more were female, and clonal diversity was possibly underestimated. Across the whole spike, CD4 TCRs peaked at regions 160-218 and 743-854.

Germline V gene data show CDR1 as SGHAT and CDR2 as FQNNGV. CDR3 length: 15 residues. V was cut by 5 bases and J by 5 bases, with 17 bases left in between. In regard to this clone: Its target is unknown.

Sequencing was performed with immunoSEQ multiplex PCR; in TCRdb, only in-frame clones are kept and a portion is missing. This table holds 150,000 to 170,000 clones, 86% found once. This TCR derives from an adult in good health. Sequenced here: peripheral blood, sampled on day 0 of MenACWY control vaccination. The V gene is TRBV11-2, the J gene TRBJ2-3; D gene ambiguous. CDR3 coding DNA: TGTGCCAGCAGCCTAGGGCTCCAAGGGAAAGATACGCAGTATTTT. Translating it yields CASSLGLQGKDTQYF.